The 27 T cell receptor beta chains below all came from one sample that was sequenced in a study of breast tumors, draining lymph nodes, adjacent tissues. One entry per CDR3 protein, called by TCRdb with MiXCR from the multiplex PCR reads. The table shows roughly 23,000 distinct CDR3 sequences, with approximately 61% occurring only once. Specimen: tumor-adjacent breast tissue. These receptor sequences come from a female donor with breast cancer. Some clones in this sample may be carry-over from other donors' samples.

V and J are TRBV7-9 and TRBJ2-7; D might be TRBD2 (6 bases). Per the germline V gene, CDR1 is SEHNR and CDR2 is FQNEAQ (reference sequence). This CDR3 is built from 14 residues. The V gene lost 3 bases and the J gene lost 6 bases, with 15 bases spanning the gap. CDR3 region: CASSFPGEGTEQYF. The CDR3, as DNA: TGTGCCAGCAGCTTTCCGGGGGAAGGTACCGAGCAGTACTTC.

This clonotype ranks as medium-sized. The chain recombines TRBV2 with TRBJ2-7; no clear D gene. Trimming took 3 bases from V and 7 from J, leaving 13 bases between them. The CDR3 runs 13 residues. Germline CDR1 is SNHLY and CDR2 is FYNNEI. In DNA, the CDR3 is TGTGCCAGCAGTGATGTTGGGGTTTTGGAGCAGTACTTC. It yields the protein CASSDVGVLEQYF.

CDR3 coding DNA: TGTGCCAGCAGCCATAAGGTTTCAGATACGCAGTATTTT. Its protein product is CASSHKVSDTQYF. J is TRBJ2-3 and V is TRBV3-1; no clear D gene. Per the germline V gene, CDR1 is LGHDT and CDR2 is YNNKEL (reference sequence). CDR3 length: 13 amino acids. Trimming removed 3 bases at V and 4 bases at J, with 8 bases between.

There are many counts of this clonotype. The V gene is TRBV20-1, the J gene TRBJ2-2; 10 bases map to TRBD1. Germline CDR1 is DFQATT and CDR2 is SNEGSKA (reference sequence). CDR3 length: 16 residues. Germline trimming cut 3 bases from V and 3 bases from J; bases unmatched to any gene: 7. The CDR3 coding sequence is TGCAGTGCTAGTGACCGGGACAGGGGATACACCGGGGAGCTGTTTTTT. Translated: CSASDRDRGYTGELFF.

V usage is TRBV27 and J usage is TRBJ1-6, with D perhaps TRBD1 (5 bases). CDR1 is MNHEY, CDR2 SMNVEV, per germline (reference sequence). This CDR3 comprises 15 residues. The V gene lost 6 bases and the J gene lost 10 bases, with 19 bases spanning the gap. CDR3 amino acids: CASRRSRGTGSPLHF. The CDR3 DNA follows: TGTGCCAGCAGACGAAGCCGGGGAACAGGCTCACCCCTCCACTTT.

V is TRBV10-3 and J is TRBJ2-7; possible D gene TRBD2, 6 bases. The V end lost 6 bases, the J end lost 3 bases, and 21 bases lay between the germline ends. Germline V gene data show CDR1 as ENHRY and CDR2 as SYGVKD. The CDR3 sequence is 16 residues long. The CDR3 is CAIRGLVRGTYYEQYF. CDR3 bases: TGTGCCATCAGGGGACTTGTTCGGGGGACTTACTACGAGCAGTACTTC.

DNA of the CDR3: TGCGCCAGCAGCCAAGAAGAACAGTACAATGAGCAGTTCTTC. It encodes CASSQEEQYNEQFF. This sequence joins TRBV4-1 and TRBJ2-1; D call uncertain. The V and J ends lost 0 bases and 4 bases respectively, with 7 bases between them. Germline assignment: CDR1 MGHRA and CDR2 YSYEKL. This CDR3 spans 14 amino acids.

This chain links TRBV5-1 with TRBJ1-2; D not resolved. Germline lookup yields CDR1 SGHRS and CDR2 YFSETQ. The CDR3 is made up of 12 amino acids. Between the trimmed V and J ends, which lost 3 bases and 4 bases, there was a span of 7 bases. The CDR3 DNA reads TGCGCCAGCAGCTCAGACGCCTATGGCTACACCTTC. Its protein is CASSSDAYGYTF.

This clonotype has at least ten counts. A much larger clone lies a single base off, so this may be a read error. The CDR3 does not close with the conserved phenylalanine or tryptophan, likely indicating a read error. This sequence joins TRBV7-2 and TRBJ2-5, with a possible D match to TRBD1 (5 bases). Germline V gene data show CDR1 as SGHTA and CDR2 as FQGNSA. With 8 bases removed from V and 4 bases from J, the gap between germline ends came to 17 bases. CDR3 length: 14 amino acids. CDR3 sequence: CASGTSQGPETQYL. Here the CDR3 DNA reads TGTGCCAGCGGCACATCCCAGGGCCCAGAGACCCAGTACCTC.

The chain combines TRBV7-2 with TRBJ2-3; 9 nucleotides align to TRBD2. Germline V gene lookup returns CDR1 SGHTA and CDR2 FQGNSA. CDR3 length: 16 amino acids. The V segment lost 4 bases and the J segment 2 bases; nucleotides outside the gene matches: 7. CDR3 loop: CASSSSTSGNTDTQYF. In DNA, the CDR3 is TGTGCCAGCAGCTCCTCGACTAGCGGTAACACAGATACGCAGTATTTT.

On this clonotype itself: The junction differs from germline at one of its ends, possibly a read error. The chain recombines TRBV6-1 with TRBJ1-2, with D possibly being TRBD1 (5 bases). Per the germline V gene, CDR1 is MNHNS and CDR2 is SASEGT. The CDR3 runs to 17 residues. The CDR3 loop reads CASSEPGASPANYGYTF. The DNA for the CDR3 is TGTGCCAGCAGTGAACCTGGGGCTTCGCCCGCTAACTACGGCTACACCTTC.

The chain has TRBV2 and TRBJ2-1; 10 bases are shared with TRBD2. Germline V gives CDR1 SNHLY, CDR2 FYNNEI. The junction had 6 bases not matched to a gene; V was cut back by 6 bases and J by 7 bases. The CDR3 is 14 amino acids. CDR3 residues: CASRPPGLANEQFF. Here the CDR3 DNA reads TGTGCCAGCAGACCGCCGGGACTAGCGAATGAGCAGTTCTTC.

Only one count was recorded for this clonotype. This chain joins TRBV29-1 and TRBJ1-5, with D uncertain. Per germline, CDR1 SQVTM and CDR2 ANQGSEA. This CDR3 has 12 amino acids. V was cut by 4 bases and J by 3 bases, with 7 bases left in between. CDR3 amino acids: CSVGGLNQPQHF. The CDR3 DNA reads as TGCAGCGTTGGAGGGCTCAATCAGCCCCAGCATTTT.

This clonotype is labeled medium-sized. This chain links TRBV5-5 with TRBJ1-6; D is perhaps TRBD1 (6 bases). Looked up from germline, CDR1 is SGHKS and CDR2 is YYEKEE (reference sequence). The length of the CDR3 is 16 residues. V was trimmed by 1 base and J by 6 bases, leaving 14 bases between them. CDR3 region: CASSLTTGSPNSPLHF. CDR3 nucleotides: TGTGCCAGCAGCTTGACCACAGGGTCCCCTAATTCACCCCTCCACTTT.

The table lists this clonotype with many counts. This chain links TRBV24-1 with TRBJ2-1; TRBD1 aligns across 8 bases. The germline gives CDR1 KGHDR, CDR2 SFDVKD. The CDR3 has 16 residues. With V trimmed by 1 base and J by 8 bases, 9 bases remained unmatched. CDR3 protein: CATSDLAAGGKDEQFF. The CDR3 DNA is TGTGCCACCAGTGATTTAGCGGCAGGGGGCAAGGATGAGCAGTTCTTC.

This clonotype is deemed medium-sized. The rearrangement uses TRBV20-1 and TRBJ1-2; 8 nucleotides match TRBD1. CDR1 DFQATT and CDR2 SNEGSKA come from the germline V gene (reference sequence). Trimming at V came to 4 bases and at J to 2 bases, leaving 3 bases not matched to a gene. The CDR3 extends over 13 amino acids. The CDR3: CSAMRTGNYGYTF. The CDR3 coding sequence is TGCAGTGCTATGCGGACAGGGAACTATGGCTACACCTTC.

By its share, this clonotype is medium-sized. V gene TRBV6-5 combines with J gene TRBJ1-2, with 7 bases that match TRBD1. This CDR3 is 12 amino acids long. After removal of 9 bases from V and 5 bases from J, the junction contained 6 bases not matched to a gene. Germline CDR1 reads MNHEY; CDR2 reads SVGAGI. The CDR3 coding sequence is TGTGCCAGTTACAGGGGCCGTTATGGCTACACCTTC. Its protein is CASYRGRYGYTF.

The chain links TRBV2 to TRBJ2-3; 9 nucleotides align to TRBD2. The CDR3 consists of 14 residues. V lost 8 bases, J lost 4 bases, and 7 bases stayed unmatched. The germline V gene has CDR1 SNHLY and CDR2 FYNNEI. The DNA for the CDR3 is TGTGCCAGCGTTAGCGGGAGAGGGTCAGATACGCAGTATTTT. Amino acids: CASVSGRGSDTQYF.

The V gene is TRBV20-1, the J gene TRBJ2-1, with 10 bases that match TRBD2. The CDR3 length is 16 residues. Germline lookup yields CDR1 DFQATT and CDR2 SNEGSKA (reference sequence). With 5 bases clipped from V and 7 bases from J, the junction kept 14 bases outside the gene matches. CDR3 sequence reads: CSAYRGASGSYNEQFF. CDR3 sequence (DNA): TGCAGTGCTTATAGGGGCGCTAGCGGGAGCTATAATGAGCAGTTCTTC.

This chain connects TRBV7-8 to TRBJ2-2; TRBD2 might be the D (6 bases). Trimming took 5 bases from V and 11 from J, leaving 12 bases between them. The CDR3 is 12 amino acids. Germline lookup yields CDR1 SGHVS and CDR2 FQNEAQ. The CDR3 loop is CASSPGLSELFF. As DNA, the CDR3 is TGTGCCAGCAGCCCCGGACTATCCGAGCTGTTTTTT.

The V gene is TRBV7-9, the J gene TRBJ2-2, with 9 nucleotides matching TRBD1. CDR3 length equals 19 residues. J was trimmed by 6 bases and V by 5 bases; bases with no gene match: 19. Germline CDR1 reads SEHNR; CDR2 reads FQNEAQ (reference sequence). The CDR3 loop reads CASSPTGTGSSGSSGELFF. The CDR3, as DNA: TGTGCCAGCAGCCCAACCGGGACAGGGTCGTCGGGATCGTCCGGGGAGCTGTTTTTT. Drawing the rest from reference TRBV7-9 and TRBJ2-2, the complete variable domain is DTGVSQNPRHKITKRGQNVTFRCDPISEHNRLYWYRQTLGQGPEFLTYFQNEAQLEKSRLLSDRFSAERPKGSFSTLEIQRTEQGDSAMYLCASSPTGTGSSGSSGELFFGEGSRLTVL.

This clonotype was seen a handful of times. This sequence may be a read error, since a much larger clone differs from it by one base. The chain couples TRBV7-9 to TRBJ2-5; D unresolved. CDR3 size: 15 residues. Germline values: CDR1 SEHNR, CDR2 FQNEAQ (reference sequence). The CDR3 loop reads CASSFGWAARETQHF. CDR3 nucleotide sequence: TGTGCCAGCAGCTTTGGGTGGGCAGCCCGAGAGACCCAGCACTTC.

The J gene is TRBJ1-2, the V gene TRBV15, with a weak D call TRBD1 (5 bases). This CDR3 is 13 amino acids long. The V gene lost 5 bases and the J gene lost 14 bases, with 21 bases spanning the gap. Germline CDR1 LNHNV, CDR2 YYDKDF (reference sequence). The CDR3: CATSSDLMEGRTF. DNA of the CDR3: TGTGCCACCAGCTCAGACCTTATGGAGGGGAGGACCTTC.

The gene calls are TRBV15 and TRBJ2-7, with TRBD2 matching 9 bases. The CDR3 spans 14 residues. Per the germline V gene, CDR1 is LNHNV and CDR2 is YYDKDF (reference sequence). Trimming removed 0 bases from V and 6 bases from J; junction bases left unmatched: 3. This chain's CDR3 is CATSRELAGLEQYF. The CDR3 region has the DNA TGTGCCACCAGCAGAGAGCTAGCGGGACTCGAGCAGTACTTC.

The gene calls are TRBV15 and TRBJ1-6; no reliable D call. The germline gives CDR1 LNHNV, CDR2 YYDKDF (reference sequence). Trimming stripped 0 bases from V and 9 bases from J, with 6 bases between. CDR3 size: 13 residues. CDR3 nucleotides: TGTGCCACCAGCAGAGAATCCTCTTCACCCCTCCACTTT. It yields the protein CATSRESSSPLHF.

This clonotype was recorded a few times. Written as DNA, the CDR3 is TGTGCCAGCAGCTTAGGGGGGGATGGCTACACCTTC. It is translated as CASSLGGDGYTF. The chain is built from TRBV7-8 and TRBJ1-2; tentative D call: TRBD1 (5 bases). V was shortened by 1 base and J by 6 bases, with 6 bases between the two germline ends. CDR3 length: 12 residues. Germline CDR1 SGHVS, CDR2 FQNEAQ.

The chain joins TRBV5-1 to TRBJ1-2; the match to TRBD1 covers 8 bases. The V gene end was trimmed by 4 bases and the J gene end by 1 base; junction bases not matched to a gene: 3. This CDR3 has 14 amino acids. The germline gives CDR1 SGHRS, CDR2 YFSETQ. The CDR3 region is CASSETGDNYGYTF. The CDR3 DNA sequence: TGCGCCAGCAGCGAGACAGGGGATAACTATGGCTACACCTTC. Drawing the rest from reference TRBV5-1 and TRBJ1-2, the complete variable domain is KAGVTQTPRYLIKTRGQQVTLSCSPISGHRSVSWYQQTPGQGLQFLFEYFSETQRNKGNFPGRFSGRQFSNSRSEMNVSTLELGDSALYLCASSETGDNYGYTFGSGTRLTVV.